This T cell receptor beta chain is from a study of blood T cell repertoires in COVID-19. This clone came up once. Clones were read by immunoSEQ multiplex PCR, and TCRdb kept only the in-frame ones, dropping some. This sample carries tens of thousands of clones, roughly 80% of them seen once, and the ten largest clones take 28%. This TCR was recovered from a man between 65 and 85 years old with acute or convalescent COVID-19. The sequenced sample was peripheral blood.

The chain's CDR3 is CASRDWENTGELFF. For the CDR3, the DNA is TGTGCCAGCAGGGACTGGGAGAACACCGGGGAGCTGTTTTTT. The rearrangement uses TRBV6-5 and TRBJ2-2; tentative D call: TRBD2 (5 bases). Trimming took off 6 bases at V and 1 base at J, with 9 bases between the two ends. Germline-derived CDR1 and CDR2 are MNHEY and SVGAGI. This CDR3 has 14 amino acids.